This TCR beta chain stems from a study of T cells after yellow fever vaccination. Background on the study: Fractions with few cells were prepared using SMART-Seq v4 Ultra Low Input. Findings and caveats of the study: At around 96% for CD4 and about 91% for CD8, most primary-vaccination clones showed up again after the booster. Overall, a small share of clonotypes was seen in both CD4 and CD8 compartments.

CDR3 length equals 15 residues. The V and J ends lost 0 bases and 12 bases respectively, with 15 bases between them. Per germline, CDR1 MNHEY and CDR2 SMNVEV (reference sequence). Synthesis of TCR cDNA relied on 5'RACE template switching, which attached a universal primer site and UMIs. TCRdb itself ran the 5' RACE reads through MiXCR, one entry per CDR3 protein. The data hold nearly 550,000 distinct CDR3 sequences, with roughly 21% observed a single time. Details on this clonotype: Its antigen is currently unknown.

Specimen: PBMCs, collected 15 days after the yellow fever booster vaccination. The chain joins TRBV27 to TRBJ1-6; D is possibly TRBD1 (5 bases). The clonotype was recovered from a man aged 25-45 years who received the YFV17D yellow fever vaccine. CDR3 sequence: CASSLSGRGDEPLHF. CDR3 sequence (DNA): TGTGCCAGCAGTTTATCGGGACGGGGTGATGAACCCCTCCACTTT.